Presented here are 6 T cell receptor beta chains from one specimen sequenced in a study of cytotoxic CD8 clonotypes in ibrutinib-treated CLL. Generated by immunoSEQ multiplex PCR, the TCRdb table keeps only in-frame clones and is missing some. Here the sample spans some 350,000 clones, roughly 67% being singletons. Material: PBMCs, obtained after 36 months of ibrutinib treatment. These receptors all stem from a human donor with chronic lymphocytic leukemia.

The chain links TRBV7-9 to TRBJ2-1; 11 bases agree with TRBD2. The CDR3 loop spans 15 amino acids. The junction had 4 bases not matched to a gene; V was cut back by 3 bases and J by 6 bases. Germline CDR1 and CDR2: SEHNR and FQNEAQ (reference sequence). The CDR3 nucleotides read TGTGCCAGCAGCTTTAGCGGGAGGGCCATCAATGAGCAGTTCTTC. Translation gives CASSFSGRAINEQFF.

The chain has TRBV27 and TRBJ1-5; no reliable D call. The CDR3 runs 19 residues. The germline V gene has CDR1 MNHEY and CDR2 SMNVEV (reference sequence). Trimming cost V 1 base and J 1 base, with 20 bases left between them. CDR3 residues: CASSLFGPGTLLSNQPQHF. The CDR3 DNA is TGTGCCAGCAGTTTATTCGGGCCCGGAACCCTCCTAAGCAATCAGCCCCAGCATTTT.

The rearrangement links TRBV6-6 to TRBJ1-1; D not resolved. Trimming removed 2 bases at V and 4 bases at J, with 14 bases between. This CDR3 comprises 15 residues. Germline-derived CDR1 and CDR2 are MNHNY and SVGAGI (reference sequence). The CDR3 sequence is CASSYTGLGFTEAFF. The CDR3 DNA reads TGTGCCAGCAGTTACACGGGTCTTGGGTTCACTGAAGCTTTCTTT.

The chain carries TRBV4-2 and TRBJ1-1; D remains unclear. Per germline, CDR1 LGHNA and CDR2 YNFKEQ. Trimming took off 0 bases at V and 3 bases at J, with 11 bases between the two ends. The CDR3 spans 15 residues. This CDR3 is CASSQDGWRDTEAFF. In DNA form, the CDR3 reads TGTGCCAGCAGCCAAGATGGGTGGAGGGACACTGAAGCTTTCTTT.

V gene TRBV7-2 combines with J gene TRBJ2-7, with TRBD2 matching over 10 bases. The CDR3 sequence is 17 residues long. V lost 3 bases and J lost 5; bases outside the gene matches: 13. CDR1 is SGHTA and CDR2 is FQGNSA in the germline V gene. The CDR3 sequence is CASSFFPSGLAGDEQYF. The DNA for the CDR3 is TGTGCCAGCAGCTTTTTTCCCTCTGGGCTAGCGGGAGACGAGCAGTACTTC.

This clone was detected a few times. The chain employs TRBV18 and TRBJ2-1; D is ambiguous. Looked up from germline, CDR1 is KGHSH and CDR2 is LQKENI. This CDR3 is built from 11 residues. V lost 6 bases and J lost 7, with 7 bases in between. The CDR3 DNA follows: TGTGCCAGCTCGGCCATAAATGAGCAGTTCTTC. Protein sequence: CASSAINEQFF.